The 2 T cell receptor beta chains below come from one sample, sequenced in a study of T cell responses to AZD1222 COVID-19 vaccine. Profiling relied on immunoSEQ multiplex PCR, and the TCRdb table lists in-frame clones only, not all of them. Here the sample spans approximately 140,000 clones, approximately 88% being singletons. The source was peripheral blood, collected on day 0 of AZD1222 vaccination. The origin of the receptors is an adult in good health.

The V and J genes are TRBV5-4 and TRBJ1-1, with 9 positions matching TRBD1. The germline CDR1 and CDR2 sequences are SGHNT and YYREEE (reference sequence). CDR3 size: 13 residues. J was trimmed by 7 bases and V by 3 bases; bases with no gene match: 4. Here the CDR3 reads CASSSGQGSEAFF. DNA of the CDR3: TGTGCCAGCAGCTCGGGACAGGGTAGTGAAGCTTTCTTT.

The V call is TRBV20-1, the J call TRBJ1-2; the D gene is possibly TRBD1 (6 bases). Trimming stripped 6 bases from V and 3 bases from J, with 8 bases between. This CDR3 is built from 11 residues. CDR1 and CDR2 (germline): DFQATT, SNEGSKA (reference sequence). The CDR3 region has the DNA TGCAGTGCGAACAGGGACTATGGCTACACCTTC. Translation: CSANRDYGYTF.